The 28 T cell receptor beta chains below come from one sample, sequenced in a study of T-cell memory formation after mild COVID-19. TCRdb re-called the 5' RACE reads with MiXCR, one entry per CDR3 protein. The sample carries roughly 280,000 distinct CDR3 sequences, roughly 8% recorded once. The sample taken for sequencing was PBMCs or a T cell subset sorted from them (not recorded which). Receptor source: a man aged 18-30 years who had mild COVID-19 (a few samples of this study predate the infection). Cell type and time point are not known.

The sample holds a few counts of this clonotype. The chain joins TRBV19 to TRBJ2-1, with TRBD1 matching over 7 bases. The J segment lost 6 bases and the V segment lost 3 bases, leaving 2 bases of the junction unmatched. Germline loops: CDR1 LNHDA, CDR2 SQIVND (reference sequence). There are 13 residues in the CDR3. The CDR3, as DNA: TGTGCCAGTAGTATCAACAGGGGCAATGAGCAGTTCTTC. This gives the protein CASSINRGNEQFF.

The CDR3 sequence is CAISDPRRWYEQYV. The CDR3 DNA sequence: TGTGCCATCAGTGATCCCAGAAGATGGTACGAGCAGTACGTC. The genes are TRBV10-3 and TRBJ2-7; D is ambiguous. Germline assignment: CDR1 ENHRY and CDR2 SYGVKD. Trimming pared 3 bases from V and 4 bases from J, leaving 13 bases between. This CDR3 has 14 amino acids.

J is TRBJ1-1 and V is TRBV7-2; D remains unclear. Germline V lookup: CDR1 SGHTA, CDR2 FQGNSA. Trimming took 8 bases from V and 3 from J, leaving 10 bases between them. The CDR3 covers 12 residues. CDR3 nucleotides: TGTGCCAGCCAAAGGCGGGACACTGAAGCTTTCTTT. Amino acids: CASQRRDTEAFF.

This clonotype was seen at least ten times. The rearrangement links TRBV12-3 or TRBV12-4 to TRBJ2-5, with D perhaps being TRBD1 or TRBD2 (6 bases each). V lost 7 bases, J lost 5 bases, and 23 bases lay in between. The CDR3 runs to 16 residues. The CDR3 reads CASMRGRWGAGETQYF. CDR3 DNA: TGTGCCAGCATGAGAGGGAGATGGGGGGCTGGCGAGACCCAGTACTTC.

The CDR3 DNA reads TGTGCCACCAGCAGAGAGAAACCGCAGCCCCAGCATTTT. Translation gives CATSREKPQPQHF. The V and J genes are TRBV15 and TRBJ1-5, with unresolved D. This CDR3 comprises 13 residues. The germline V gene encodes CDR1 LNHNV and CDR2 YYDKDF (reference sequence). Trimming left V 0 bases short and J 7 bases short, with 7 bases between.

This clonotype appeared many times. This chain uses TRBV2 with TRBJ2-7; 8 bases map to TRBD1. The V and J ends lost 6 bases and 6 bases, in that order; junction bases with no gene match: 4. This CDR3 is 12 amino acids long. The germline V gene has CDR1 SNHLY and CDR2 FYNNEI. DNA for the CDR3: TGTGCCAGCAGAGGACAGGGCCCCGAGCAGTACGTC. This translates into CASRGQGPEQYV.

This clonotype was observed a handful of times. The gene calls are TRBV5-4 and TRBJ1-6; maybe TRBD1 (5 bases). V was shortened by 1 base and J by 9 bases, with 11 bases between the two germline ends. CDR3 length equals 14 residues. Germline values: CDR1 SGHNT, CDR2 YYREEE (reference sequence). CDR3 loop: CASSLRGAGSPLHF. The CDR3 DNA follows: TGTGCCAGCAGCTTGCGGGGCGCAGGTTCACCCCTCCACTTT.

At least ten counts were recorded for this clonotype. The V and J genes are TRBV6-5 and TRBJ2-3; 11 bases line up with TRBD2. The CDR3 has 19 amino acids. Germline V lookup: CDR1 MNHEY, CDR2 SVGAGI. The ends lost 0 bases at V and 2 bases at J; junction bases unmatched: 10. CDR3 DNA sequence: TGTGCCAGCAGTTACTCGATCCCCACTAGCGGGGGCCTCACAGATACGCAGTATTTT. It is translated as CASSYSIPTSGGLTDTQYF.

The chain links TRBV19 to TRBJ1-1; perhaps TRBD1 as D (5 bases). Germline CDR1 and CDR2: LNHDA and SQIVND (reference sequence). This CDR3 has 16 amino acids. V lost 4 bases to trimming and J lost 0 bases, with 15 bases between them. Here the CDR3 DNA reads TGTGCCAGTAGTACCCAATTCTGGGGCCTGAACACTGAAGCTTTCTTT. This translates into CASSTQFWGLNTEAFF.

The chain has TRBV5-1 and TRBJ2-5, with TRBD1 as a possible D gene (5 bases). V lost 2 bases and J lost 7, with 9 bases in between. This CDR3 contains 12 residues. Germline V gene sequence: CDR1 SGHRS, CDR2 YFSETQ. CDR3 loop: CASSFAQGTQYF. CDR3 coding DNA: TGCGCCAGCAGCTTCGCCCAGGGGACCCAGTACTTC.

This clonotype was observed a few times. The chain couples TRBV15 to TRBJ1-1; D is unclear. Trimming removed 5 bases from V and 0 bases from J, with 16 bases in between. The CDR3 is made up of 16 amino acids. Germline V gives CDR1 LNHNV, CDR2 YYDKDF (reference sequence). The CDR3 DNA is TGTGCCACCAGCCCCCTCGCAGGCCAGCTGAACACTGAAGCTTTCTTT. As protein: CATSPLAGQLNTEAFF. Using reference TRBV15 and TRBJ1-1 for the parts outside the CDR3, the full variable domain is DAMVIQNPRYQVTQFGKPVTLSCSQTLNHNVMYWYQQKSSQAPKLLFHYYDKDFNNEADTPDNFQSRRPNTSFCFLDIRSPGLGDTAMYLCATSPLAGQLNTEAFFGQGTRLTVV.

This clonotype was observed a few times. The CDR3 DNA reads as TGCGCCAGCAGCCAGAGTGGCGGGGATACGCAGTATTTT. Encoded protein: CASSQSGGDTQYF. The V call is TRBV4-3, the J call TRBJ2-3, with D possibly matching TRBD2 (5 bases). CDR1 and CDR2 from the germline V gene are LGHNA and YSLEER. The V and J ends lost 3 bases and 6 bases respectively, with 10 bases between them. The CDR3 totals 13 residues.

The chain carries TRBV15 and TRBJ2-3, with D tentatively TRBD2 (6 bases). In germline, CDR1 is LNHNV, CDR2 YYDKDF (reference sequence). The CDR3 is 11 amino acids. Between the trimmed V and J ends, which lost 8 bases and 6 bases, there was a span of 9 bases. This CDR3 is CATVREDTQYF. The CDR3 nucleotides read TGTGCCACCGTACGGGAGGATACGCAGTATTTT.

This clonotype was observed many times. The chain has TRBV6-6 and TRBJ2-6, with D perhaps matching TRBD1 (6 bases). CDR3 length: 16 amino acids. V lost 2 bases, J lost 4 bases, and 12 bases lay in between. The germline CDR1 and CDR2 sequences are MNHNY and SVGAGI (reference sequence). This chain's CDR3 is CASSYPTGTGANVLTF. In nucleotides, the CDR3 is TGTGCCAGCAGTTACCCCACAGGGACAGGGGCCAACGTCCTGACTTTC.

This clonotype was counted a few times. CDR3 loop: CASSFLSGETQYF. Written as DNA, the CDR3 is TGCGCCAGCAGCTTCCTAAGCGGCGAGACCCAGTACTTC. The J gene is TRBJ2-5, the V gene TRBV5-1, with D perhaps matching TRBD2 (5 bases). Trimming stripped 2 bases from V and 5 bases from J, with 10 bases between. The germline CDR1 and CDR2 sequences are SGHRS and YFSETQ. CDR3 size: 13 residues.

This chain links TRBV5-1 with TRBJ2-3, with TRBD1 matching over 8 bases. Germline values: CDR1 SGHRS, CDR2 YFSETQ. CDR3 length: 16 amino acids. Germline trimming cut 4 bases from V and 0 bases from J; bases unmatched to any gene: 7. The chain's CDR3 is CASSSDRGPSTDTQYF. DNA for the CDR3: TGCGCCAGCAGCAGCGACAGGGGACCTAGCACAGATACGCAGTATTTT. The full variable domain, its missing parts supplied by reference TRBV5-1 and TRBJ2-3, is KAGVTQTPRYLIKTRGQQVTLSCSPISGHRSVSWYQQTPGQGLQFLFEYFSETQRNKGNFPGRFSGRQFSNSRSEMNVSTLELGDSALYLCASSSDRGPSTDTQYFGPGTRLTVL.

This chain uses TRBV29-1 with TRBJ2-7; D unresolved. The germline CDR1 and CDR2 sequences are SQVTM and ANQGSEA. V lost 5 bases and J 6 bases, leaving 20 bases between the germline ends. The CDR3 is made up of 14 amino acids. The CDR3 DNA follows: TGCAGCGTTACGTCGCAGTTCCCCCTGGGCGAGCAGTACTTC. Translating gives CSVTSQFPLGEQYF.

This clonotype was observed at least ten times. V usage is TRBV5-1 and J usage is TRBJ1-2, with a tentative D call TRBD1 (5 bases). With 4 bases removed from V and 4 bases from J, the gap between germline ends came to 20 bases. The germline V gene has CDR1 SGHRS and CDR2 YFSETQ. There are 16 residues in the CDR3. The chain's CDR3 is CASSAVTGAVGYGYTF. For the CDR3, the DNA is TGCGCCAGCAGCGCCGTAACAGGAGCCGTTGGCTATGGCTACACCTTC.

This clonotype appeared once. This chain joins TRBV20-1 and TRBJ2-1; 7 bases match TRBD1. Per germline, CDR1 DFQATT and CDR2 SNEGSKA (reference sequence). J lost 6 bases, V lost 4 bases, and 3 bases had no gene match. The CDR3 loop spans 12 amino acids. The CDR3 DNA reads TGCAGTGCTACCGACAGGGCCAATGAGCAGTTCTTC. This sequence encodes CSATDRANEQFF.

This clonotype was detected a few times. The chain is built from TRBV12-3 or TRBV12-4 and TRBJ2-5; the D gene is possibly TRBD1 (6 bases). The CDR3 runs to 14 residues. Trimming shortened V by 3 bases and J by 3 bases, and 11 bases separated the two germline ends. Here the CDR3 reads CASSFLRTEETQYF. CDR3 nucleotide sequence: TGTGCCAGCAGTTTCCTACGGACAGAAGAGACCCAGTACTTC.

This clonotype was recorded a few times. The gene calls are TRBV4-1 and TRBJ2-5; TRBD1 might be the D (5 bases). Germline assignment: CDR1 MGHRA and CDR2 YSYEKL. The V and J ends lost 1 base and 5 bases respectively, with 11 bases between them. The CDR3 loop spans 14 amino acids. The CDR3 DNA reads TGCGCCAGCAGCCAAGTTGTAGCAGGGGAGACCCAGTACTTC. This sequence encodes CASSQVVAGETQYF.

In its sample, this clonotype was seen a few times. This sequence joins TRBV7-9 and TRBJ2-1; perhaps D is TRBD1 or TRBD2 (5 bases each). The CDR3 consists of 14 residues. The V gene's germline CDR1 is SEHNR and CDR2 FQNEAQ (reference sequence). Trimming removed 6 bases from V and 6 bases from J, with 15 bases in between. Here the CDR3 reads CASSPRGSGNEQFF. The CDR3, as DNA: TGTGCCAGCAGTCCTCGGGGCAGTGGCAATGAGCAGTTCTTC.

This rearrangement joins TRBV7-8 to TRBJ2-2, with D possibly matching TRBD1 (5 bases). The V gene's germline CDR1 is SGHVS and CDR2 FQNEAQ. The CDR3 contains 16 residues. V was pared by 9 bases and J by 6 bases, with 23 bases between. The CDR3 reads CASISLGAFLSGELFF. For the CDR3, the DNA is TGTGCCAGTATCTCGCTAGGGGCGTTCCTATCCGGGGAGCTGTTTTTT.

This sequence joins TRBV7-2 and TRBJ1-5; a possible D gene is TRBD1 (6 bases). V lost 4 bases, J lost 2 bases, and 18 bases lay in between. Germline CDR1 and CDR2: SGHTA and FQGNSA. CDR3 size: 17 residues. The CDR3 nucleotides are TGTGCCAGCAGCTCCGACACAGGGACCTTGGGCAATCAGCCCCAGCATTTT. Protein: CASSSDTGTLGNQPQHF. Together with reference TRBV7-2 and TRBJ1-5, the CDR3 gives the full variable domain: GAGVSQSPSNKVTEKGKDVELRCDPISGHTALYWYRQSLGQGLEFLIYFQGNSAPDKSGLPSDRFSAERTGGSVSTLTIQRTQQEDSAVYLCASSSDTGTLGNQPQHFGDGTRLSIL.

The J gene is TRBJ1-1, the V gene TRBV7-3, with a possible D match to TRBD1 (6 bases). CDR3 length: 14 amino acids. V lost 4 bases to trimming and J lost 7 bases, with 16 bases between them. Per germline, CDR1 SGHTA and CDR2 FQGTGA. This CDR3 reads CASSSDPQGLEAFF. CDR3 sequence (DNA): TGTGCCAGCAGCTCGGACCCACAGGGACTTGAAGCTTTCTTT.

A few counts support this clonotype. This chain joins TRBV5-1 and TRBJ1-5; TRBD1 might be the D (5 bases). Trimming took 0 bases from V and 1 from J, leaving 5 bases between them. Looked up from germline, CDR1 is SGHRS and CDR2 is YFSETQ. The CDR3 runs to 14 residues. The CDR3 nucleotides are TGCGCCAGCAGCTTGGGGACAAGCAATCAGCCCCAGCATTTT. As protein: CASSLGTSNQPQHF.

This clonotype was detected ten times or more. The rearrangement uses TRBV7-8 and TRBJ1-2; a weak D match, TRBD1 (5 bases). The V and J ends lost 1 base and 8 bases respectively, with 11 bases between them. CDR1 is SGHVS, CDR2 FQNEAQ, per germline. This CDR3 has 13 amino acids. The CDR3 here is CASSLVGRGGYTF. CDR3 nucleotide sequence: TGTGCCAGCAGCTTAGTGGGAAGGGGCGGCTACACCTTC.

This clonotype was counted between two and nine times. The chain carries TRBV4-2 and TRBJ1-4; the D gene is possibly TRBD1 (5 bases). With 3 bases removed from V and 12 bases from J, the gap between germline ends came to 17 bases. Germline V gene lookup returns CDR1 LGHNA and CDR2 YNFKEQ. The CDR3 has 14 residues. The CDR3 bases are TGTGCCAGCAGCCATGGGACCGGGAAGGTTCAACTGTTTTTT. It yields the protein CASSHGTGKVQLFF.